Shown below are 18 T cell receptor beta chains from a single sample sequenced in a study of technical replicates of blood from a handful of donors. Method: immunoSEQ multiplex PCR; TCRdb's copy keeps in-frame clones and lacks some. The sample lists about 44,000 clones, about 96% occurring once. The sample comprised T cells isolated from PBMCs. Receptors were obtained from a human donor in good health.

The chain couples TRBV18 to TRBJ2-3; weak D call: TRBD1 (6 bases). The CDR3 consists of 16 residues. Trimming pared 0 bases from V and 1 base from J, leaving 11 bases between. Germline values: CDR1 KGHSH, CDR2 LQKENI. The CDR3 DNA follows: TGTGCCAGCTCACCACCCGTGACAGGTGGCACAGATACGCAGTATTTT. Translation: CASSPPVTGGTDTQYF.

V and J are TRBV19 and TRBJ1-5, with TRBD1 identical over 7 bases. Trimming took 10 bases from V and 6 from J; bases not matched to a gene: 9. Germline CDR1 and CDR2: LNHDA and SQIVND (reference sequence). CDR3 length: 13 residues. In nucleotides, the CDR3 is TGTGCCACCACCGACAGGGCGGGTCAGCCCCAGCATTTT. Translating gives CATTDRAGQPQHF. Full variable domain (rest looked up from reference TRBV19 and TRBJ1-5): DGGITQSPKYLFRKEGQNVTLSCEQNLNHDAMYWYRQDPGQGLRLIYYSQIVNDFQKGDIAEGYSVSREKKESFPLTVTSAQKNPTAFYLCATTDRAGQPQHFGDGTRLSIL.

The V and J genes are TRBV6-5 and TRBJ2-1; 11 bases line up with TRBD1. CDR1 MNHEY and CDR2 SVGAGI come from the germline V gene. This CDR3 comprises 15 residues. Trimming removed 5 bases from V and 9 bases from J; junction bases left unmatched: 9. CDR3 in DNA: TGTGCCAGCAGTCTGGGACAGGGGGTCGTCAGTGAGCAGTTCTTC. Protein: CASSLGQGVVSEQFF.

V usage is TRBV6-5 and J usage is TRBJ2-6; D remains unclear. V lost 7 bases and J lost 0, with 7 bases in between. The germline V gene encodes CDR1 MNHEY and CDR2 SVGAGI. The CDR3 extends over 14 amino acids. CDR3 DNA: TGTGCCAGCACCTTATACTCTGGGGCCAACGTCCTGACTTTC. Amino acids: CASTLYSGANVLTF.

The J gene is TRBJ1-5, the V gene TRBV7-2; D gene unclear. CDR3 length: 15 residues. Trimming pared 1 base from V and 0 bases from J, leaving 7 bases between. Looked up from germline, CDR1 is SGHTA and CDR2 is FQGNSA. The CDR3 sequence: CASSLVRYSNQPQHF. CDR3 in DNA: TGTGCCAGCAGCTTAGTGCGTTATAGCAATCAGCCCCAGCATTTT.

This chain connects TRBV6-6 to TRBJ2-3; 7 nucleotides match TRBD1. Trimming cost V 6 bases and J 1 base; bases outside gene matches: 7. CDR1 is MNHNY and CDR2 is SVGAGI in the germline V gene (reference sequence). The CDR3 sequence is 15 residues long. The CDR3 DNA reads TGTGCCAGCAGCTTTATAGGGGGCCGCACAGATACGCAGTATTTT. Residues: CASSFIGGRTDTQYF.

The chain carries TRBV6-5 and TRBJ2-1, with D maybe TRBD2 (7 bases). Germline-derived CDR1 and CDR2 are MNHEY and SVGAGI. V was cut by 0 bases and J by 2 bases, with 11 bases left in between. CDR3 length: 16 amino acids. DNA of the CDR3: TGTGCCAGCAGTTACTCGAGGGGGGGCGCCTACAATGAGCAGTTCTTC. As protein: CASSYSRGGAYNEQFF.

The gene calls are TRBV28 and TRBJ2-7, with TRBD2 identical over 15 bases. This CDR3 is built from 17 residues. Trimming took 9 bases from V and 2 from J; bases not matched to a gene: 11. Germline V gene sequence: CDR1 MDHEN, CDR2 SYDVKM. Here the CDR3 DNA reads TGTGCCAGTGACGGGACTAGCGGGAGGTCGTCAACCTACGAGCAGTACTTC. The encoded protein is CASDGTSGRSSTYEQYF.

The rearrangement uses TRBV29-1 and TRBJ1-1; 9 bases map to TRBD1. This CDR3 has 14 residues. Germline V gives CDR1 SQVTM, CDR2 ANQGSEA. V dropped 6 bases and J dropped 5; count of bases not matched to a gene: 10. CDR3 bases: TGCAGCGTCGGTAGGAACAGGGGGCAAACTGAAGCTTTCTTT. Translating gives CSVGRNRGQTEAFF.

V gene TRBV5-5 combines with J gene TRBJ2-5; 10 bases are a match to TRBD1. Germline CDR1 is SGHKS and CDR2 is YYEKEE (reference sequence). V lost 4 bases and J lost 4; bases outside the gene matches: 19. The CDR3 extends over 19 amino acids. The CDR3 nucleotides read TGTGCCAGCAGCGAAGACAGGGGGCATTGGGATAGTTATAGAGAGACCCAGTACTTC. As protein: CASSEDRGHWDSYRETQYF.

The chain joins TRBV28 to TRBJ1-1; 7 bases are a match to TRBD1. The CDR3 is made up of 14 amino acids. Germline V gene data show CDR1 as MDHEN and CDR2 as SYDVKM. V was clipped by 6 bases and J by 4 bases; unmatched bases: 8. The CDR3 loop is CASSPSTGATEAFF. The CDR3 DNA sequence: TGTGCCAGCAGCCCTTCAACAGGGGCCACTGAAGCTTTCTTT.

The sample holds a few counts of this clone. The CDR3 protein is CASSVESSYRGEELFF. CDR3 nucleotide sequence: TGTGCCAGCAGCGTAGAGTCTAGTTATCGGGGGGAGGAACTGTTTTTT. The V and J genes are TRBV9 and TRBJ1-4, with D perhaps TRBD1 (5 bases). CDR1 is SGDLS, CDR2 YYNGEE, per germline. V lost 0 bases and J lost 12, with 21 bases in between. The length of the CDR3 is 16 residues. Variable domain in full (rest from reference TRBV9 and TRBJ1-4): DSGVTQTPKHLITATGQRVTLRCSPRSGDLSVYWYQQSLDQGLQFLIQYYNGEERAKGNILERFSAQQFPDLHSELNLSSLELGDSALYFCASSVESSYRGEELFFGSGTQLSVL.

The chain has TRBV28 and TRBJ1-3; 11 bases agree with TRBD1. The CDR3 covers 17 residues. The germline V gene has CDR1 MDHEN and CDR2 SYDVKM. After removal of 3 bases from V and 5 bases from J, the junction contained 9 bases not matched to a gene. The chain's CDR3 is CASSLSPGTGGRNTIYF. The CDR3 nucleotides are TGTGCCAGCAGTTTGAGCCCGGGGACAGGGGGGCGAAACACCATATATTTT.

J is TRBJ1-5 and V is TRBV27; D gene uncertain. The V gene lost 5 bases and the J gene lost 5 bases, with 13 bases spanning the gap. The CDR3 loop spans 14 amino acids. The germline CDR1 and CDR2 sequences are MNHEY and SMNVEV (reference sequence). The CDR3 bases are TGTGCCAGCAGTCAAGGGAGGATCGATCAGCCCCAGCATTTT. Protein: CASSQGRIDQPQHF.

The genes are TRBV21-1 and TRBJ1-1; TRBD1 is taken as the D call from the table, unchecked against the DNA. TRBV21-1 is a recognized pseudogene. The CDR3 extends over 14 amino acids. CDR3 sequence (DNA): TGTGCCAGCAGCCCACGACAGTGTAGGACTGAAGCTTTCTTT. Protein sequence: CASSPRQCRTEAFF.

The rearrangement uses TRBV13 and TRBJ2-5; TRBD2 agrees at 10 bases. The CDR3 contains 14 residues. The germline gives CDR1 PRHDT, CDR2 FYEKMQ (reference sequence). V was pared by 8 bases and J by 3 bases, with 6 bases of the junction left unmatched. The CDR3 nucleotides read TGTGCCAGCTCATGGACTAGCGGAAAAGAGACCCAGTACTTC. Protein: CASSWTSGKETQYF.

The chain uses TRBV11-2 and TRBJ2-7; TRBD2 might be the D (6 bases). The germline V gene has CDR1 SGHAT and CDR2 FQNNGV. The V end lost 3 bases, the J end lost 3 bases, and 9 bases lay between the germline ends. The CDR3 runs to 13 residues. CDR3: CASSLTRFYEQYF. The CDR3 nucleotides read TGTGCCAGCAGCTTGACTAGATTCTACGAGCAGTACTTC. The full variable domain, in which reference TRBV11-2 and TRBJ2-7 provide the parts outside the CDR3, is EAGVAQSPRYKIIEKRQSVAFWCNPISGHATLYWYQQILGQGPKLLIQFQNNGVVDDSQLPKDRFSAERLKGVDSTLKIQPAKLEDSAVYLCASSLTRFYEQYFGPGTRLTVT.

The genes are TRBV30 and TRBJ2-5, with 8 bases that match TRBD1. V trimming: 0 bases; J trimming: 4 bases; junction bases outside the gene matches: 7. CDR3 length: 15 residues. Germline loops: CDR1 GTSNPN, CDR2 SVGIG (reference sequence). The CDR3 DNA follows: TGTGCCTGGAGTGTAATCCCGGGACAGGCAGAGACCCAGTACTTC. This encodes CAWSVIPGQAETQYF.